Listed here are 12 T cell receptor beta chains from one sample, sequenced in a study of shared clonotypes between healthy human individuals. Profiled with immunoSEQ multiplex PCR; TCRdb holds only in-frame clones, not every one. The sample consists of roughly 720,000 clones, roughly 88% of them appearing once. The sample was memory CD8+ T cells from PBMCs. Documented subset: CD45RO+ cells pooled with CCR7-negative TemRA cells. These receptors were collected from a man younger than 35 in good health. Some clones in this sample may be carry-over from other donors' samples.

The genes are TRBV7-9 and TRBJ2-5; possible D gene TRBD1, 6 bases. This CDR3 region has 14 residues. In germline, CDR1 is SEHNR, CDR2 FQNEAQ (reference sequence). The V and J ends lost 5 bases and 4 bases respectively, with 14 bases between them. CDR3 amino acids: CASSKTGLGETQYF. CDR3 bases: TGTGCCAGCAGCAAAACAGGGCTGGGAGAGACCCAGTACTTC.

The chain couples TRBV27 to TRBJ1-2; 7 nucleotides line up with TRBD1. V dropped 5 bases and J dropped 4; count of bases not matched to a gene: 10. There are 15 residues in the CDR3. Germline CDR1 is MNHEY and CDR2 is SMNVEV (reference sequence). CDR3 coding DNA: TGTGCCAGCAGTGTAAGACAGGGTGTCACCTATGGCTACACCTTC. This codes for CASSVRQGVTYGYTF.

This chain connects TRBV28 to TRBJ2-7, with D unresolved. The germline V gene encodes CDR1 MDHEN and CDR2 SYDVKM. This CDR3 is 14 amino acids long. Trimming took off 10 bases at V and 0 bases at J, with 16 bases between the two ends. The DNA of the CDR3 is TGTGCCACCGAGAAGACGGTAAGCTCCTACGAGCAGTACTTC. Its translation is CATEKTVSSYEQYF.

This chain joins TRBV30 and TRBJ2-7, with no clear D. The V and J ends lost 3 bases and 2 bases respectively, with 11 bases between them. The germline V gene has CDR1 GTSNPN and CDR2 SVGIG (reference sequence). The CDR3 has 13 amino acids. CDR3 bases: TGTGCCTGGAGCGTACCCCCGGCCTACGAGCAGTACTTC. It encodes CAWSVPPAYEQYF.

In its sample, this clone was seen a few times. The chain carries TRBV5-1 and TRBJ1-4, with D maybe TRBD1 (5 bases). CDR3 length: 16 amino acids. Trimming left V 4 bases short and J 6 bases short, with 19 bases between. Germline-derived CDR1 and CDR2 are SGHRS and YFSETQ. The CDR3: CASSHLREGPDEKLFF. DNA for the CDR3: TGCGCCAGCAGCCATCTACGGGAGGGGCCGGATGAAAAACTGTTTTTT.

The chain employs TRBV5-1 and TRBJ2-5; no reliable D call. Germline V lookup: CDR1 SGHRS, CDR2 YFSETQ. This CDR3 has 10 residues. Trimming took off 3 bases at V and 9 bases at J, with 6 bases between the two ends. CDR3 in DNA: TGCGCCAGCAGCTGCCGGGCCCAGTACTTC. Residues: CASSCRAQYF.

The chain links TRBV28 to TRBJ1-1; D call uncertain. Trimming pared 6 bases from V and 0 bases from J, leaving 11 bases between. Germline loops: CDR1 MDHEN, CDR2 SYDVKM. The CDR3 has 14 amino acids. The CDR3 loop reads CASSLRMMNTEAFF. The CDR3 DNA follows: TGTGCCAGCAGCCTGAGGATGATGAACACTGAAGCTTTCTTT.

This sequence joins TRBV5-6 and TRBJ2-6; D unresolved. V was shortened by 4 bases and J by 2 bases, with 16 bases between the two germline ends. Germline V gene lookup returns CDR1 SGHDT and CDR2 YYEEEE. This CDR3 region has 17 residues. The CDR3 spells CASSLYSLIAGANVLTF. In DNA form, the CDR3 reads TGTGCCAGCAGCCTTTACTCCTTGATTGCTGGGGCCAACGTCCTGACTTTC.

The chain combines TRBV13 with TRBJ2-7; 7 nucleotides agree with TRBD2. V dropped 4 bases and J dropped 1; count of bases not matched to a gene: 1. The CDR3 covers 13 residues. Germline-derived CDR1 and CDR2 are PRHDT and FYEKMQ (reference sequence). This CDR3 reads CASSSAGSYEQYF. For the CDR3, the DNA is TGTGCCAGCAGCTCAGCGGGATCCTACGAGCAGTACTTC. The whole variable domain, filled in from reference TRBV13 and TRBJ2-7, reads AAGVIQSPRHLIKEKRETATLKCYPIPRHDTVYWYQQGPGQDPQFLISFYEKMQSDKGSIPDRFSAQQFSDYHSELNMSSLELGDSALYFCASSSAGSYEQYFGPGTRLTVT.

V gene TRBV6-5 combines with J gene TRBJ1-2; the D gene is possibly TRBD1 (6 bases). V lost 7 bases, J lost 2 bases, and 14 bases lay in between. This CDR3 region has 14 residues. The V gene's germline CDR1 is MNHEY and CDR2 SVGAGI. CDR3 region: CASTMGRGNYGYTF. For the CDR3, the DNA is TGTGCCAGCACCATGGGCAGGGGAAACTATGGCTACACCTTC.

This sequence joins TRBV6-1 and TRBJ2-7, with D perhaps TRBD1 (6 bases). Between the trimmed V and J ends, which lost 2 bases and 1 base, there was a span of 15 bases. The CDR3 has 16 residues. Germline V gives CDR1 MNHNS, CDR2 SASEGT. CDR3 in DNA: TGTGCCAGCAGTGAATTCCTGACAGGCCCATCCTACGAGCAGTACTTC. Translated, it gives CASSEFLTGPSYEQYF.

The V gene is TRBV4-1, the J gene TRBJ1-4; a weak D match, TRBD1 (6 bases). Per germline, CDR1 MGHRA and CDR2 YSYEKL. The CDR3 contains 16 residues. The ends were cut back, 0 bases at V and 5 bases at J, with 13 bases in the middle. CDR3 DNA: TGCGCCAGCAGCCAAGAAGGGATCGGGGGCAATGAAAAACTGTTTTTT. Its protein is CASSQEGIGGNEKLFF.